This T cell receptor (beta chain) derives from a study of graft-versus-host responses after intestinal transplantation. This clone is labeled large. The CDR3 totals 14 residues. V was clipped by 0 bases and J by 7 bases, with 13 bases between them. Germline V gene lookup returns CDR1 SGHTA and CDR2 FQGNSA. This table comes from immunoSEQ multiplex PCR, and its TCRdb copy is limited to in-frame clones, with some not included. The table lists roughly 5,200 clones, 20% to 30% of them singletons. Study observations and caveats: Patients with graft-donor T cell macrochimerism had high graft-versus-host to host-versus-graft clonal ratios in allografts.

The chain couples TRBV7-2 to TRBJ2-7; D is unresolved. The sample consisted of alloreactive CD4+ T cells from a mixed lymphocyte reaction culture, taken before transplantation. The subset is: CFSE-low proliferating T cells sorted from roughly six-day pre-transplant mixed lymphocyte reaction (GvH or HvG direction). This receptor was obtained from a human patient who was an organ donor for intestinal transplantation. The CDR3 loop reads CASSLALARREQYF. The DNA for the CDR3 is TGTGCCAGCAGCTTAGCGCTCGCCCGTAGAGAGCAGTACTTC.